These T cell receptor beta chains were read from a single sample in a study of vaccination and CD4 T cells after COVID-19. TCRdb itself ran the PCR reads through MiXCR, one entry per CDR3 protein. The repertoire holds some 18,000 distinct CDR3 sequences, with roughly 60% as singletons. The material sequenced was CD4+ T cells from blood, taken before SARS-CoV-2 vaccination. Receptor source: a human donor who had recovered from COVID-19. CDR3s include the opening cysteine and the closing phenylalanine or tryptophan. The order of the fields is clone size, J gene, D gene, V gene, CDR3 DNA, CDR3 protein. A D gene is named only where the DNA matches it firmly. Rows give clone size only sometimes, using once, few, many, or a class for an expanded clone.

. | TRBJ2-7 | TRBD2 | TRBV30 | TGTGCCTGGAGACTAGCGGGATCCTACGAGCAGTACTTC | CAWRLAGSYEQYF
. | TRBJ2-3 | TRBD2 | TRBV20-1 | TGCAGTGCTCCCGTAGCGGGAGGGCTCACAGATACGCAGTATTTT | CSAPVAGGLTDTQYF
. | TRBJ1-6 | TRBD1 | TRBV2 | TGTGCCAGCAGCGCTCAGGGGGGTACGAATTCACCCCTCCACTTT | CASSAQGGTNSPLHF
. | TRBJ2-5 | . | TRBV6-5 | TGTGCCAGCAGTTACGGGGACGGACAAGAGACCCAGTACTTC | CASSYGDGQETQYF
few | TRBJ1-1 | . | TRBV6-7 | TGTGCCAGCATTCCCAGGGTCCCGAACACTGAAGCTTTCTTT | CASIPRVPNTEAFF
once | TRBJ1-6 | TRBD1 | TRBV5-6 | TGTGCCAGCAGCACCCGGTGGCAGGGGGTTGGTTCACCCCTCCACTTT | CASSTRWQGVGSPLHF
. | TRBJ2-7 | TRBD2 | TRBV4-1 | TGCGCCAGCAGCCAATTCGGGCTAGCGGATCCCTACGAGCAGTACTTC | CASSQFGLADPYEQYF
. | TRBJ2-1 | . | TRBV6-1 | TGTGCCAGCAGTGAAGTCTCGACTACCGGCAATGAGCAGTTCTTC | CASSEVSTTGNEQFF
. | TRBJ1-1 | . | TRBV5-4 | TGTGCCAGCAGCTTGGTAACAGGCTGGGGTGGCACTGAAGCTTTCTTT | CASSLVTGWGGTEAFF
few | TRBJ1-5 | TRBD1 | TRBV7-2 | TGTGCCAGCAGCTTAGTGTTCAGGGGGAGCCAGCCCCAGCATTTT | CASSLVFRGSQPQHF
few | TRBJ2-2 | . | TRBV20-1 | TGCAGTGCTAGTTCGCGGAAGAACACCGGGGAGCTGTTTTTT | CSASSRKNTGELFF
few | TRBJ1-2 | TRBD1 | TRBV5-4 | TGTGCCAGCAGTTCCGCGACGGACAGGTTTTATGGCTACACCTTC | CASSSATDRFYGYTF
. | TRBJ2-7 | TRBD2 | TRBV6-5 | TGTGCCAGCAGTTACTCGGTAGCGGGAGGGGTAGAGCAGTACTTC | CASSYSVAGGVEQYF
. | TRBJ2-1 | . | TRBV6-1 | TGTGCCAGCAGTCCCCGGACTACCTTGGGTGAGCAGTTCTTC | CASSPRTTLGEQFF
. | TRBJ2-7 | . | TRBV19 | TGTGCCAGTAGTCGGGTTAGCACGGGATCAGGCTACGAGCAGTACTTC | CASSRVSTGSGYEQYF
few | TRBJ1-5 | . | TRBV20-1 | TGCAGTGCTAGGGGCAGGGAAAGCCAGCCCCAGCATTTT | CSARGRESQPQHF
few | TRBJ1-2 | . | TRBV20-1 | TGCAGTGCTCCCAAGTTCACTAACTATGGCTACACCTTC | CSAPKFTNYGYTF
. | TRBJ1-1 | . | TRBV6-5 | TGTGCCAGCAGTTACTCTGGACTTGCGGCCACTGAAGCTTTCTTT | CASSYSGLAATEAFF
. | TRBJ1-2 | TRBD1 | TRBV15 | TGTGCCACCAGCATGGACAGGTTGAATGGCGGCTACACCTTC | CATSMDRLNGGYTF
. | TRBJ1-6 | TRBD1 | TRBV4-3 | TGCGCCAGCAGCCAAACCTTCTCCGGGACAGTCACGTCACCCCTCCACTTT | CASSQTFSGTVTSPLHF
few | TRBJ1-3 | . | TRBV20-1 | TGCAGTGCTAGAGAGTTGGGCAGCCCTGGAAACACCATATATTTT | CSARELGSPGNTIYF
. | TRBJ2-2 | TRBD2 | TRBV7-3 | TGTGCCAGTAGCGGGAGGAGGAACACCGGGGAGCTGTTTTTT | CASSGRRNTGELFF
few | TRBJ2-3 | TRBD1 | TRBV15 | TGTGCCACCAGCAGGCTACAGGGGAAAGATACGCAGTATTTT | CATSRLQGKDTQYF
. | TRBJ1-5 | . | TRBV15 | TGTGCCACCAGTGCTGACGTCCAGCCCCAGCATTTT | CATSADVQPQHF
. | TRBJ2-3 | . | TRBV4-2 | TGTGCCAGCAACCGTCCGGACCTGGGCACAGATACGCAGTATTTT | CASNRPDLGTDTQYF
. | TRBJ2-7 | . | TRBV19 | TGTGCCAGTACAAGCGGGTCCTACGAGCAGTACTTC | CASTSGSYEQYF
. | TRBJ2-5 | TRBD1 | TRBV2 | TGTGCCAGCACCGGGGACAGGGAACGAACCTCTGCTACCCAGTACTTC | CASTGDRERTSATQYF
. | TRBJ2-5 | . | TRBV19 | TGTGCCAGTAGTATAGTACCCGGGGATAGGGAGACCCAGTACTTC | CASSIVPGDRETQYF
. | TRBJ2-7 | . | TRBV21-1 | TGTGCCAGCAGCAAAGAGGGATTCTCGGGACTAGCGGATGCCTACGAGCAGTACTTC | CASSKEGFSGLADAYEQYF
. | TRBJ2-1 | . | TRBV15 | TGTGCCACCAGCAGAAGATCAAACTCCGGTTCTCATGAGCAGTTCTTC | CATSRRSNSGSHEQFF
once | TRBJ1-2 | . | TRBV2 | TGTGCCAGCAGTGAAGGCCAACGGGGCTACACCTTC | CASSEGQRGYTF
. | TRBJ2-7 | TRBD2 | TRBV20-1 | TGCAGTGCTAGAAGTAGCGGGAGGGCCGGGGAGCAGTACTTC | CSARSSGRAGEQYF
. | TRBJ2-2 | . | TRBV27 | TGTGCCAGCAGTTTAGGATGGAACACCGGGGAGCTGTTTTTT | CASSLGWNTGELFF
few | TRBJ1-5 | . | TRBV21-1 | TGTGCCAGCAGCAAAGAGGGCGTCAGGCCGGGTGGCAATCAGCCCCAGCATTTT | CASSKEGVRPGGNQPQHF
. | TRBJ2-7 | . | TRBV15 | TGTGCCACCAGCAGAGACATTGTACGCGAGCAGTACTTC | CATSRDIVREQYF
. | TRBJ2-6 | TRBD1 | TRBV27 | TGTGCCAGCAGTTTTCAGGGGGCGCAATCTGGGGCCAACGTCCTGACTTTC | CASSFQGAQSGANVLTF
. | TRBJ1-5 | . | TRBV20-1 | TGCAGTGCTAGAGATCTGGGGACAAGTTATCAGCCCCAGCATTTT | CSARDLGTSYQPQHF
. | TRBJ1-1 | . | TRBV20-1 | TGCAGTGCTAGGGAAGGGGATATTGAAGCTTTCTTT | CSAREGDIEAFF
. | TRBJ2-5 | . | TRBV2 | TGTGCCAGCAGGCGCCGGGACACGGGCCAAGAGACCCAGTACTTC | CASRRRDTGQETQYF